This T cell receptor beta chain originates from a study of T cell changes during pregnancy in multiple sclerosis. V dropped 3 bases and J dropped 2 bases, with 11 bases sitting between them. The CDR3 has 15 residues. CDR1 is MDHEN and CDR2 is SYDVKM in the germline V gene. Clones were sequenced by immunoSEQ multiplex PCR, and TCRdb holds only the in-frame ones, with some missing. The data show 75,000 to 95,000 clones, 93% seen once. This TCR came from a female donor with multiple sclerosis, enrolled in a pregnancy study. Specimen: peripheral blood, collected in the second trimester of pregnancy. The chain recombines TRBV28 with TRBJ1-5; D unresolved. For the CDR3, the DNA is TGTGCCAGCAGTTTTGGATCGGGAGGCAATCAGCCCCAGCATTTT. Its translation: CASSFGSGGNQPQHF.